This T cell receptor beta chain came from a study of T cell responses to AZD1222 COVID-19 vaccine. General observations from the study: After two AZD1222 doses, spike-specific TCR breadth and depth rose versus day 0. Repertoires were collected only later (after the peak T cell response had occurred).

Using immunoSEQ multiplex PCR, the repertoire was profiled, and TCRdb retains in-frame clones only, with some absent. The sample includes about 100,000 clones, roughly 91% seen only once; the top ten take more than 1.5%. This clone was seen once. Its antigen is unidentified. Germline CDR1 and CDR2: MNHEY and SVGAGI. Trimming removed 8 bases at V and 9 bases at J, with 10 bases between. This CDR3 has 10 residues. The sample was peripheral blood, taken on day 0 of AZD1222 vaccination. The rearrangement joins TRBV6-5 to TRBJ2-5; possible D gene TRBD1, 5 bases. The TCR sequence derives from an adult in good health. The CDR3 DNA follows: TGTGCCAGCCTAGACAGCCCCCAGTACTTC. Residues: CASLDSPQYF.